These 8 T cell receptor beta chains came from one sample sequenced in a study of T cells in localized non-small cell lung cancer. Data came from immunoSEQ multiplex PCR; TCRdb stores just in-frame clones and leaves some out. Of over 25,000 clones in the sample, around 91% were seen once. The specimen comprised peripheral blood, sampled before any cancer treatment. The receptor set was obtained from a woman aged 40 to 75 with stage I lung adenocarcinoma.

The CDR3 DNA reads TGTGCCAGCAGTTTGACAGGAAACTATGGCTACACCTTC. Protein sequence: CASSLTGNYGYTF. The chain joins TRBV6-6 to TRBJ1-2, with a possible D match to TRBD1 (6 bases). V shed 4 bases and J shed 2 bases, with 8 bases lying between them. Germline loops: CDR1 MNHNY, CDR2 SVGAGI (reference sequence). CDR3 length equals 13 residues.

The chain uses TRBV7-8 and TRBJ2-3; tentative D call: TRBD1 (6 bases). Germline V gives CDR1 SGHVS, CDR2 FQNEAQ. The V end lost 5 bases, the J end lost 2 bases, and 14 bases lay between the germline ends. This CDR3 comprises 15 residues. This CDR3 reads CASSPKDSPTDTQYF. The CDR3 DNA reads TGTGCCAGCAGCCCCAAGGACAGCCCCACAGATACGCAGTATTTT.

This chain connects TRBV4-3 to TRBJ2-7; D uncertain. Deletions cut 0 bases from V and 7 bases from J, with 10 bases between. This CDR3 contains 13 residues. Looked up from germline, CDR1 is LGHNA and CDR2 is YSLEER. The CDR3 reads CASSQDVSREQYF. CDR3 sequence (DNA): TGCGCCAGCAGCCAAGACGTCTCGAGGGAGCAGTACTTC.

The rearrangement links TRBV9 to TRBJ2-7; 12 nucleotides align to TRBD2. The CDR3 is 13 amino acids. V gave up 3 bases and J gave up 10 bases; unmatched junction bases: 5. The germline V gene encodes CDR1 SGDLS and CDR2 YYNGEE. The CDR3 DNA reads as TGTGCCAGCAGCGCCGGGACTAGCGGGTCACAGTACTTC. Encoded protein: CASSAGTSGSQYF.

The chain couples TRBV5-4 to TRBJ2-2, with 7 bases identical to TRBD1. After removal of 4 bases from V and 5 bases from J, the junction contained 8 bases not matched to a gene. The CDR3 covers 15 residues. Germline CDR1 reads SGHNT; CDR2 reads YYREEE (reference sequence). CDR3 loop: CASSIGTVLTGELFF. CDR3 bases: TGTGCCAGCAGCATCGGGACAGTTCTTACCGGGGAGCTGTTTTTT.

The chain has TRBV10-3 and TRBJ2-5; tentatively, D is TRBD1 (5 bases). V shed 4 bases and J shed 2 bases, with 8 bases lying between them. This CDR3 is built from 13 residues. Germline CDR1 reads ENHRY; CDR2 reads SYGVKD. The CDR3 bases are TGTGCCATCAGTGGGACACTACAAGAGACCCAGTACTTC. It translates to CAISGTLQETQYF.

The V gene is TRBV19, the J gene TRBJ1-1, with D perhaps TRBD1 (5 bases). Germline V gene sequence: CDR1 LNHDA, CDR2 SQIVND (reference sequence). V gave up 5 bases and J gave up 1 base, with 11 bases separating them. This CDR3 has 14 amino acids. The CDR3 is CASSERQGNTEAFF. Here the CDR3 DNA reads TGTGCCAGTAGTGAACGGCAGGGGAACACTGAAGCTTTCTTT.

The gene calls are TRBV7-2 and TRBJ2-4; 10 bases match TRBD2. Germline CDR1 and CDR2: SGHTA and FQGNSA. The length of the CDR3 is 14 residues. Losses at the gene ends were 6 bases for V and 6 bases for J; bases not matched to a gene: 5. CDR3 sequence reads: CASRLAGEANIQYF. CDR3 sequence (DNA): TGTGCCAGCAGGCTAGCGGGAGAAGCAAACATTCAGTACTTC. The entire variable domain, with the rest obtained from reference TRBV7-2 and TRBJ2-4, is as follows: GAGVSQSPSNKVTEKGKDVELRCDPISGHTALYWYRQSLGQGLEFLIYFQGNSAPDKSGLPSDRFSAERTGGSVSTLTIQRTQQEDSAVYLCASRLAGEANIQYFGAGTRLSVL.